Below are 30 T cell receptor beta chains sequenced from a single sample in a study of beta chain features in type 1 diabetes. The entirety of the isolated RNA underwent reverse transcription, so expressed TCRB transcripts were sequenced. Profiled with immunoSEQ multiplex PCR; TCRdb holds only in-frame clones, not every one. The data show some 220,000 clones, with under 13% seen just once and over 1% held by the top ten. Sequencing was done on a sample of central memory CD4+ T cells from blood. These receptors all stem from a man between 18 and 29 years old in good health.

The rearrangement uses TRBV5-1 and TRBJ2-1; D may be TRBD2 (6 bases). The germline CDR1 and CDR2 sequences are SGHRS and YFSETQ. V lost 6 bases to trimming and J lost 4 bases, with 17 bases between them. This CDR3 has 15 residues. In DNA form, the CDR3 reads TGCGCCAGCACCGACCGGGACTGGAGGTACAATGAGCAGTTCTTC. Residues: CASTDRDWRYNEQFF.

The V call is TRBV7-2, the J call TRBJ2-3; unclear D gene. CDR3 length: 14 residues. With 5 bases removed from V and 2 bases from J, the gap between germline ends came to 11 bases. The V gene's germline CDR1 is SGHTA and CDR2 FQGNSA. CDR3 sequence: CASSPRLHTDTQYF. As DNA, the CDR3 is TGTGCCAGCAGCCCCCGTCTTCACACAGATACGCAGTATTTT.

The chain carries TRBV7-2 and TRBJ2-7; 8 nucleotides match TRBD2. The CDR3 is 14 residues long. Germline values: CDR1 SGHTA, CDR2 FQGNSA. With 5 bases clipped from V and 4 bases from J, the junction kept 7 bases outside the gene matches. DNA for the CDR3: TGTGCCAGCAGCCCCCAGAGCGGGGGTTACGAGCAGTACTTC. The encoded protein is CASSPQSGGYEQYF.

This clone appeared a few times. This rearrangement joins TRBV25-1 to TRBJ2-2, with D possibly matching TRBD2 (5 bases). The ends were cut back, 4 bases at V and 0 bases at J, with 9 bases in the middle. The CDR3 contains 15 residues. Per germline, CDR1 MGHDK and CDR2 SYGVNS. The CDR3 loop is CASSVSGANTGELFF. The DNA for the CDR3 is TGTGCCAGCAGTGTAAGCGGAGCGAACACCGGGGAGCTGTTTTTT.

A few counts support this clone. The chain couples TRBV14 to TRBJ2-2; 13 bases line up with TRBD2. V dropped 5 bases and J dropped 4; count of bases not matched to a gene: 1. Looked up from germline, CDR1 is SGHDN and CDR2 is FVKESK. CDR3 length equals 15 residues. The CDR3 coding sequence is TGTGCCAGCAGCTGGACTAGCGGGAGCACCGGGGAGCTGTTTTTT. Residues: CASSWTSGSTGELFF.

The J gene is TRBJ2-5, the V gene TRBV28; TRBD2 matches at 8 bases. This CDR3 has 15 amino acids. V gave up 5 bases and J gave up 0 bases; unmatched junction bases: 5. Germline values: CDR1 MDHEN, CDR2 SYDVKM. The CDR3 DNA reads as TGTGCCAGCAGTGGGAGCGGGAGTCACCAAGAGACCCAGTACTTC. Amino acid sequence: CASSGSGSHQETQYF.

The CDR3, as DNA: TGTGCCTGGACAGGGGTCGGCGGGGAGCTGTTTTTT. This codes for CAWTGVGGELFF. The chain combines TRBV30 with TRBJ2-2; perhaps TRBD1 as D (6 bases). V shed 4 bases and J shed 7 bases, with 10 bases lying between them. There are 12 residues in the CDR3. Germline values: CDR1 GTSNPN, CDR2 SVGIG (reference sequence).

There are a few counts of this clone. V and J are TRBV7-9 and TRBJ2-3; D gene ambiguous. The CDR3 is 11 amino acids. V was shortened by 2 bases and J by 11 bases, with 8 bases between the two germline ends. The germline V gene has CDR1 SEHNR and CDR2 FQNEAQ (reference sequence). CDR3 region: CASSLMQLQYF. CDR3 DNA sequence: TGTGCCAGCAGCTTAATGCAGTTGCAGTATTTT.

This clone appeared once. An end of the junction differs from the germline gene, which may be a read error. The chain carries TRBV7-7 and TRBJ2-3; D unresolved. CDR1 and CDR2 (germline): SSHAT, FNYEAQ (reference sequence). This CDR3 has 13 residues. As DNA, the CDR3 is TGTGCTAGCAGCTTAGCCGGAAGGGATACGCAGTATTTT. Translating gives CASSLAGRDTQYF.

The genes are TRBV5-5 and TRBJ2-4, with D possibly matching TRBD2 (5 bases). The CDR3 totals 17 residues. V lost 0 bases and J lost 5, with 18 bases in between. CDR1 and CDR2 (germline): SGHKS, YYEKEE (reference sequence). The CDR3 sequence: CASSLEAGRGHQNIQYF. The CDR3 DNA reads TGTGCCAGCAGCTTGGAGGCCGGCCGCGGGCACCAAAACATTCAGTACTTC. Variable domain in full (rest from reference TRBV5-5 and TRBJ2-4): DAGVTQSPTHLIKTRGQQVTLRCSPISGHKSVSWYQQVLGQGPQFIFQYYEKEERGRGNFPDRFSARQFPNYSSELNVNALLLGDSALYLCASSLEAGRGHQNIQYFGAGTRLSVL.

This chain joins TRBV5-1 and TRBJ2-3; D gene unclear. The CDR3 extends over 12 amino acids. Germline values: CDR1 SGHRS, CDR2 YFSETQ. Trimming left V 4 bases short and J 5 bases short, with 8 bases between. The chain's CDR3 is CASSAEIDTQYF. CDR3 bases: TGCGCCAGCAGCGCGGAGATAGATACGCAGTATTTT.

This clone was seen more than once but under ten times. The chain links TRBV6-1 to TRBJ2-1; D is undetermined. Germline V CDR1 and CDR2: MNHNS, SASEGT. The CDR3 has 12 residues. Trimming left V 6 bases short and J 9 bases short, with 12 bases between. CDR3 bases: TGTGCCAGCAGCCTATCTGGACGTGAGCAGTTCTTC. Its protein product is CASSLSGREQFF.

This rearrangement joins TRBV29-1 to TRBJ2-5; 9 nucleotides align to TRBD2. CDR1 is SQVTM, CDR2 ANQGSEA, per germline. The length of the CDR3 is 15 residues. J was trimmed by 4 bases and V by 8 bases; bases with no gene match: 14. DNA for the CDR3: TGCAGCCTCCGGAGTAGCGGGAGCGGGGTAGAGACCCAGTACTTC. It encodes CSLRSSGSGVETQYF.

The CDR3 protein is CASFDMGATDTQYF. The DNA for the CDR3 is TGTGCCAGCTTTGATATGGGGGCCACAGATACGCAGTATTTT. V and J are TRBV28 and TRBJ2-3; possibly TRBD1 for D (6 bases). CDR3 length equals 14 residues. CDR1 and CDR2 from the germline V gene are MDHEN and SYDVKM. The ends were cut back, 8 bases at V and 2 bases at J, with 14 bases in the middle.

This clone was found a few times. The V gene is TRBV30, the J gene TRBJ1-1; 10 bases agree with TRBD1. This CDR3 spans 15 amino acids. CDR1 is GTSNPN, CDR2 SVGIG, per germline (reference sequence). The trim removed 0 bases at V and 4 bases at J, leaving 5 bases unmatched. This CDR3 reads CAWSVLTGGTTEAFF. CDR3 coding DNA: TGTGCCTGGAGTGTACTGACAGGGGGCACCACTGAAGCTTTCTTT.

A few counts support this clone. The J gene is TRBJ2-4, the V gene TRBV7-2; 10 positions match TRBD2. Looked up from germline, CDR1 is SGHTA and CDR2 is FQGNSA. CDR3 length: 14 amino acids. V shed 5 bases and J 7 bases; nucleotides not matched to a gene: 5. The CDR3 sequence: CASSPSGGENIQYF. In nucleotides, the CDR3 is TGTGCCAGCAGCCCCAGCGGGGGGGAGAACATTCAGTACTTC.

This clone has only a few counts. The CDR3 DNA sequence: TGTGCCTGGAGTCCCCCAGGGGGGGACACCGGGGAGCTGTTTTTT. Protein: CAWSPPGGDTGELFF. The chain carries TRBV30 and TRBJ2-2; the D gene could be TRBD1 or TRBD2 (7 bases each). Looked up from germline, CDR1 is GTSNPN and CDR2 is SVGIG (reference sequence). The CDR3 loop spans 15 amino acids. The V end was cut by 2 bases, the J end by 3 bases, with 13 bases between.

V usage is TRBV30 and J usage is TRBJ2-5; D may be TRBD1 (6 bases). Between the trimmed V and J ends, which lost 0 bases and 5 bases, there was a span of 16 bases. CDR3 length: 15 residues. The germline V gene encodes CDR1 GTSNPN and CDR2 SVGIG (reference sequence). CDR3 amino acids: CAWSVLGARVETQYF. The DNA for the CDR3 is TGTGCCTGGAGTGTACTGGGGGCGAGGGTGGAGACCCAGTACTTC.

The CDR3 bases are TGTGCCAGCAGCTCCCGAGAGACCCAGTACTTC. As protein: CASSSRETQYF. The chain recombines TRBV14 with TRBJ2-5; D remains ambiguous. CDR3 length: 11 amino acids. Germline V gene data show CDR1 as SGHDN and CDR2 as FVKESK. V lost 5 bases and J lost 4, with 5 bases in between.

The CDR3 here is CSVGPMWDTEAFF. In DNA, the CDR3 is TGCAGCGTAGGACCGATGTGGGACACTGAAGCTTTCTTT. V is TRBV29-1 and J is TRBJ1-1; D uncertain. The V end lost 6 bases, the J end lost 3 bases, and 14 bases lay between the germline ends. Germline V gene data show CDR1 as SQVTM and CDR2 as ANQGSEA. The CDR3 is made up of 13 amino acids.

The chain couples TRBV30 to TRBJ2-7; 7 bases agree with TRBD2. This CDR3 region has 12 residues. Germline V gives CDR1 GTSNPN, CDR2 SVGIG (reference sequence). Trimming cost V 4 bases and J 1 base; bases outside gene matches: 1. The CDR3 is CAWMGLSYEQYF. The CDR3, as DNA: TGTGCCTGGATGGGACTATCCTACGAGCAGTACTTC.

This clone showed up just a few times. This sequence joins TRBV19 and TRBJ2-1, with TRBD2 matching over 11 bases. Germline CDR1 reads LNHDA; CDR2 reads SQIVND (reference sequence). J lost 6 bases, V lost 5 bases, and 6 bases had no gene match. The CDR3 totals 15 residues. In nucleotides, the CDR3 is TGTGCCAGTAGTCCTTGGACTAGCGGGTCCAATGAGCAGTTCTTC. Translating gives CASSPWTSGSNEQFF.

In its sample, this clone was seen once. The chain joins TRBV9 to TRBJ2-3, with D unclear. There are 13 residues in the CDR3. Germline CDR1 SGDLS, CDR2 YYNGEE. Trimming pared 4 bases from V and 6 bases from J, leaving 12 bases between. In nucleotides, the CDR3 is TGTGCCAGCAGCCCAGGACCGGCGGATACGCAGTATTTT. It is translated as CASSPGPADTQYF.

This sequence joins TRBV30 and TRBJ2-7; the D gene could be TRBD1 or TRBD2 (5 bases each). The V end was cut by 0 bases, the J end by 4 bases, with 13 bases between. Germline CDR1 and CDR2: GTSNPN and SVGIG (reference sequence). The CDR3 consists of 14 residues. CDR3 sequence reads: CAWSVPGRNYEQYF. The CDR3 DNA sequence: TGTGCCTGGAGTGTACCAGGGAGAAATTACGAGCAGTACTTC. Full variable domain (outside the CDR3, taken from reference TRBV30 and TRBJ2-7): SQTIHQWPATLVQPVGSPLSLECTVEGTSNPNLYWYRQAAGRGLQLLFYSVGIGQISSEVPQNLSASRPQDRQFILSSKKLLLSDSGFYLCAWSVPGRNYEQYFGPGTRLTVT.

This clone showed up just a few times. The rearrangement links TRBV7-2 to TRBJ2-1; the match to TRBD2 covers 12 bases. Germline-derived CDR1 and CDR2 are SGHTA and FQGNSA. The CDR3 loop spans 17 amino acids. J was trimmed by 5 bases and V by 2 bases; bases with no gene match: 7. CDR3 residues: CASSLLPGLAGNNEQFF. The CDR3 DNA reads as TGTGCCAGCAGCTTACTTCCCGGACTAGCGGGAAACAATGAGCAGTTCTTC. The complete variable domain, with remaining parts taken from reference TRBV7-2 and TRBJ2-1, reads GAGVSQSPSNKVTEKGKDVELRCDPISGHTALYWYRQSLGQGLEFLIYFQGNSAPDKSGLPSDRFSAERTGGSVSTLTIQRTQQEDSAVYLCASSLLPGLAGNNEQFFGPGTRLTVL.

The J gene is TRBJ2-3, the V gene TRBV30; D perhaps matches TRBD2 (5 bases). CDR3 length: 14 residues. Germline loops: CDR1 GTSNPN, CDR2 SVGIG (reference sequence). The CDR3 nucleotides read TGTGCGGCGGATGGGTGGCGGGGCACAGATACGCAGTATTTT. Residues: CAADGWRGTDTQYF.

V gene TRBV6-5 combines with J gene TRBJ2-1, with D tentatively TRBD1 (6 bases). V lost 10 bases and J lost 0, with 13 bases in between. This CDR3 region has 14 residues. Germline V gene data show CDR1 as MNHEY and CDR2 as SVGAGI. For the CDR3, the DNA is TGTGCCACCTACAGGGCTATCTCCTACAATGAGCAGTTCTTC. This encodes CATYRAISYNEQFF.

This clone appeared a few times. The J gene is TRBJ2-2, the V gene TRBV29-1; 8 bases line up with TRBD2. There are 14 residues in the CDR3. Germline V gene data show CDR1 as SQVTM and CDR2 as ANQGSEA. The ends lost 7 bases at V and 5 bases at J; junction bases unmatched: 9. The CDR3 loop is CSAGTSKGTGELFF. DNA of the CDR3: TGCAGCGCCGGGACTAGTAAAGGAACCGGGGAGCTGTTTTTT.

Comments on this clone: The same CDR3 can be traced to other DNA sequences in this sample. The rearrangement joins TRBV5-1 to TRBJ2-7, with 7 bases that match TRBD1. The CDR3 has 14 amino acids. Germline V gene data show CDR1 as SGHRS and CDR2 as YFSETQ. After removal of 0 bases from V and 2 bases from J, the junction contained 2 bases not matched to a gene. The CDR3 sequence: CASSLGQGAYEQYF. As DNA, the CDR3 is TGCGCCAGCAGCTTGGGACAGGGAGCCTACGAGCAGTACTTC.

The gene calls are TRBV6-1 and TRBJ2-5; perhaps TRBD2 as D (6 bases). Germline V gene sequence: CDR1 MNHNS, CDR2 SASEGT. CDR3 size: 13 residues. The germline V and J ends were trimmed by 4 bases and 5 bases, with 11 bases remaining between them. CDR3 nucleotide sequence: TGTGCCAGCAGTGGGACTACCCGGGAGACCCAGTACTTC. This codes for CASSGTTRETQYF.